A single sample is the source of the 17 T cell receptor beta chains below, sequenced in a study of technical replicates of blood from several donors. Only in-frame clones appear in the TCRdb table, and some are missing; sequencing was by immunoSEQ multiplex PCR. The sample lists 15,000 or so clones, less than 90% occurring once. Sample: PBMCs. Every receptor here comes from a human donor in good health.

This clone was seen more than once but under ten times. The chain is built from TRBV5-1 and TRBJ2-1; 10 bases are shared with TRBD1. Germline CDR1 reads SGHRS; CDR2 reads YFSETQ. The CDR3 extends over 14 amino acids. The V gene end was trimmed by 6 bases and the J gene end by 5 bases; junction bases not matched to a gene: 5. This chain's CDR3 is CASTPTGGHNEQFF. DNA of the CDR3: TGCGCCAGCACCCCGACAGGGGGCCACAATGAGCAGTTCTTC.

The chain has TRBV19 and TRBJ2-2; 9 bases match TRBD2. Germline-derived CDR1 and CDR2 are LNHDA and SQIVND (reference sequence). The CDR3 spans 15 residues. V dropped 5 bases and J dropped 7; count of bases not matched to a gene: 8. CDR3: CASSGLAGLGGELFF. The CDR3 DNA sequence: TGTGCCAGTAGTGGGCTAGCGGGACTTGGCGGGGAGCTGTTTTTT. Supplemented by reference TRBV19 and TRBJ2-2, the full variable domain reads DGGITQSPKYLFRKEGQNVTLSCEQNLNHDAMYWYRQDPGQGLRLIYYSQIVNDFQKGDIAEGYSVSREKKESFPLTVTSAQKNPTAFYLCASSGLAGLGGELFFGEGSRLTVL.

The genes are TRBV7-9 and TRBJ2-3; D is possibly TRBD1 (5 bases). The CDR3 sequence is 14 residues long. CDR1 and CDR2 from the germline V gene are SEHNR and FQNEAQ (reference sequence). V lost 4 bases and J 6 bases, leaving 14 bases between the germline ends. The CDR3 spells CASSSQGSGDTQYF. DNA for the CDR3: TGTGCCAGCAGCTCTCAGGGATCTGGGGATACGCAGTATTTT.

The chain has TRBV10-3 and TRBJ2-3; perhaps TRBD2 as D (6 bases). Trimming removed 5 bases from V and 2 bases from J, with 14 bases in between. Germline V gene data show CDR1 as ENHRY and CDR2 as SYGVKD. The CDR3 spans 15 residues. DNA for the CDR3: TGTGCCATCAGTTTCTCAGCGGGCGACACAGATACGCAGTATTTT. This gives the protein CAISFSAGDTDTQYF.

This rearrangement joins TRBV7-9 to TRBJ1-2, with 8 bases lining up with TRBD1. With 2 bases clipped from V and 6 bases from J, the junction kept 8 bases outside the gene matches. This CDR3 contains 15 residues. Germline loops: CDR1 SEHNR, CDR2 FQNEAQ (reference sequence). The CDR3 sequence: CASSLSNRGRDGYTF. CDR3 DNA sequence: TGTGCCAGCAGCTTATCTAACAGGGGGAGGGATGGCTACACCTTC.

The chain carries TRBV5-5 and TRBJ2-1; unclear D gene. Trimming removed 6 bases at V and 8 bases at J, with 21 bases between. CDR1 and CDR2 (germline): SGHKS, YYEKEE (reference sequence). This CDR3 has 15 amino acids. The CDR3 nucleotides are TGTGCCAGCATACCTCTTTTGGCGGCCTGGGATGAGCAGTTCTTC. Translated: CASIPLLAAWDEQFF.

The rearrangement uses TRBV25-1 and TRBJ2-5; the match to TRBD2 covers 8 bases. Germline-derived CDR1 and CDR2 are MGHDK and SYGVNS. The CDR3 contains 16 residues. V shed 4 bases, J shed 5 bases, and the junction held 12 bases outside the gene matches. CDR3 region: CASSAIRTSLGETQYF. The DNA of the CDR3 is TGTGCCAGCAGTGCGATCAGGACTAGCTTAGGGGAGACCCAGTACTTC. The full variable domain, completed using reference TRBV25-1 and TRBJ2-5, is EADIYQTPRYLVIGTGKKITLECSQTMGHDKMYWYQQDPGMELHLIHYSYGVNSTEKGDLSSESTVSRIRTEHFPLTLESARPSHTSQYLCASSAIRTSLGETQYFGPGTRLLVL.

The V and J genes are TRBV5-1 and TRBJ2-3; D is unresolved. V lost 2 bases and J lost 4, with 11 bases in between. Per germline, CDR1 SGHRS and CDR2 YFSETQ. CDR3 length equals 14 residues. The CDR3 coding sequence is TGCGCCAGCAGCTTTGACTTAGCCCCAGATACGCAGTATTTT. It codes for CASSFDLAPDTQYF. The full variable domain, in which reference TRBV5-1 and TRBJ2-3 provide the parts outside the CDR3, is KAGVTQTPRYLIKTRGQQVTLSCSPISGHRSVSWYQQTPGQGLQFLFEYFSETQRNKGNFPGRFSGRQFSNSRSEMNVSTLELGDSALYLCASSFDLAPDTQYFGPGTRLTVL.

V gene TRBV30 combines with J gene TRBJ2-1, with TRBD1 matching over 7 bases. Looked up from germline, CDR1 is GTSNPN and CDR2 is SVGIG (reference sequence). The junction had 14 bases not matched to a gene; V was cut back by 2 bases and J by 7 bases. This CDR3 has 16 amino acids. CDR3 region: CAWSQVRPGGGNEQFF. The CDR3 coding sequence is TGTGCCTGGAGTCAGGTTCGACCAGGGGGTGGGAATGAGCAGTTCTTC.

Of note for this clone: The junction differs from germline at one of its ends, possibly a read error. The chain recombines TRBV25-1 with TRBJ1-4; a possible D gene is TRBD1 (6 bases). This CDR3 spans 15 amino acids. From germline, CDR1 is MGHDK and CDR2 SYGVNS. The CDR3 DNA reads TGTGCCAGCGGTGAGGGGGGAACAACTAATGAAAAACTGTTTTTT. Its protein product is CASGEGGTTNEKLFF.

V and J are TRBV25-1 and TRBJ2-7, with 8 bases that match TRBD2. The CDR3 totals 14 residues. Germline V gene lookup returns CDR1 MGHDK and CDR2 SYGVNS. J was trimmed by 6 bases and V by 8 bases; bases with no gene match: 12. In DNA form, the CDR3 reads TGTGCCAGCGGACACTCCGGGACTAGGGTCGAGCAGTACTTC. As protein: CASGHSGTRVEQYF.

The CDR3 DNA reads TGTGCCTGGGGACAGGGGGCTGGTGGAAACACCATATATTTT. It specifies CAWGQGAGGNTIYF. The V call is TRBV30, the J call TRBJ1-3, with 11 bases fitting TRBD1. Germline V gene sequence: CDR1 GTSNPN, CDR2 SVGIG (reference sequence). This CDR3 has 14 amino acids. V lost 5 bases and J lost 3; bases outside the gene matches: 3. The full variable domain, completed using reference TRBV30 and TRBJ1-3, is SQTIHQWPATLVQPVGSPLSLECTVEGTSNPNLYWYRQAAGRGLQLLFYSVGIGQISSEVPQNLSASRPQDRQFILSSKKLLLSDSGFYLCAWGQGAGGNTIYFGEGSWLTVV.

The chain uses TRBV5-5 and TRBJ2-7; weak D call: TRBD1 (6 bases). The ends were cut back, 2 bases at V and 3 bases at J, with 15 bases in the middle. The CDR3 totals 15 residues. In germline, CDR1 is SGHKS, CDR2 YYEKEE (reference sequence). The CDR3 region has the DNA TGTGCCAGCAGCTTCAGGGACATCAACTTCTACGAGCAGTACTTC. Protein product: CASSFRDINFYEQYF.

This CDR3 is CASSGQGNTEAFF. CDR3 DNA: TGTGCCAGCAGCGGACAGGGGAACACTGAAGCTTTCTTT. The chain joins TRBV11-2 to TRBJ1-1, with 8 positions matching TRBD1. Per the germline V gene, CDR1 is SGHAT and CDR2 is FQNNGV. The CDR3 consists of 13 residues. V lost 5 bases and J lost 1; bases outside the gene matches: 0.

This clone rates as large. The rearrangement uses TRBV11-2 and TRBJ2-2; 8 positions agree with TRBD1. The length of the CDR3 is 15 residues. Germline V gene data show CDR1 as SGHAT and CDR2 as FQNNGV. The V segment lost 5 bases and the J segment 7 bases; nucleotides outside the gene matches: 9. CDR3 nucleotides: TGTGCCAGCAGCGTCTCGACAGGGGACAACGGGGAGCTGTTTTTT. Translated, it gives CASSVSTGDNGELFF.

The table lists this clone with a count of one. The V gene is TRBV29-1, the J gene TRBJ2-1; D call uncertain. Trimming stripped 6 bases from V and 2 bases from J, with 5 bases between. CDR1 and CDR2 from the germline V gene are SQVTM and ANQGSEA. This CDR3 has 11 residues. The CDR3 protein is CSVGAYNEQFF. CDR3 sequence (DNA): TGCAGCGTAGGAGCCTACAATGAGCAGTTCTTC.

The chain has TRBV7-6 and TRBJ2-7; 11 nucleotides match TRBD2. CDR1 is SGHVS and CDR2 is FNYEAQ in the germline V gene. Trimming cost V 1 base and J 6 bases; bases outside gene matches: 5. CDR3 size: 15 residues. The CDR3: CASSLVTSGTSEQYF. Here the CDR3 DNA reads TGTGCCAGCAGCTTAGTGACTAGCGGGACCAGCGAGCAGTACTTC.